This TCR beta chain was identified during a study of shared clonotypes between healthy human individuals. The study, taken as a whole, reports: How much donors shared clonotypes was expected to be affected by sequencing depth.

Per the germline V gene, CDR1 is MDHEN and CDR2 is SYDVKM. CDR3 size: 12 residues. Every donor was a Caucasian adult from Nashville, Tennessee. The split of CD4+ cells yielded CD45RA+ naive and CD45RA-negative memory subsets. On sorted subsets, replicate PCRs used about 0.2 ug DNA, or tens of thousands of T cell genomes. Only in-frame clones appear in the TCRdb table, and some are missing; sequencing was by immunoSEQ multiplex PCR. The data contain around 600,000 clones, around 97% of them seen just once; the ten biggest clones take up around 0.06%. On this clone: The antigen is undetermined.

The sequence came from a woman in her twenties or thirties in good health. The sample comprised naive CD4+ T cells sorted from blood. Subset of the sample: CD45RA+ positively selected. The chain couples TRBV28 to TRBJ2-5; D is uncertain. The J call may be in error: the DNA end matches TRBJ2-7 better. As DNA, the CDR3 is TGTGCCACCCGGTCTTCATCCTACGAGCAGTACTTC. It translates to CATRSSSYEQYF.